The 2 T cell receptor beta chains given below trace back to one sample, sequenced in a study of cytomegalovirus exposure and HLA in healthy donors. Researchers ran the PCR with 60 Vbeta and 13 Jbeta primers. Produced via immunoSEQ multiplex PCR; TCRdb's table is partial and in-frame only. Among some 80,000 clones listed, over 60% were seen once. The source material was PBMCs. The source is a male donor in good health and CMV-seropositive.

CDR3 protein: CATLTPPLNEQFF. The CDR3 DNA follows: TGTGCCACCCTGACTCCACCGCTGAATGAGCAGTTCTTC. The genes are TRBV10-3 and TRBJ2-1, with D hard to call. The CDR3 sequence is 13 residues long. Per the germline V gene, CDR1 is ENHRY and CDR2 is SYGVKD. V was shortened by 10 bases and J by 7 bases, with 17 bases between the two germline ends.

The CDR3 DNA reads as TGTGCCACAAAGAGGGGGCGAACCAGTGCTGGGGCCAACGTCCTGACTTTC. It translates to CATKRGRTSAGANVLTF. The V call is TRBV7-2, the J call TRBJ2-6, with 7 bases that match TRBD1. Trimming removed 10 bases from V and 2 bases from J; junction bases left unmatched: 14. Looked up from germline, CDR1 is SGHTA and CDR2 is FQGNSA. This CDR3 is built from 17 residues. Using reference TRBV7-2 and TRBJ2-6 for the parts outside the CDR3, the full variable domain is GAGVSQSPSNKVTEKGKDVELRCDPISGHTALYWYRQSLGQGLEFLIYFQGNSAPDKSGLPSDRFSAERTGGSVSTLTIQRTQQEDSAVYLCATKRGRTSAGANVLTFGAGSRLTVL.